A selection of T cell receptor beta chains follows, all from one sample in a study of blood T cells in healthy people across ages. Using its own MiXCR run on the 5' RACE reads, TCRdb lists one record per CDR3 protein. Of approximately 900,000 distinct CDR3 sequences listed, approximately 32% are singletons. These same data were also listed under a study on T cells of mothers and their children.

Source material: blood. These receptors were collected from a middle-aged woman in good health. Both conserved end residues are part of each CDR3. A D gene is named only where the DNA matches it firmly. Only part of the rows carry a size: once, few, many, or a class if the clone is expanded.

clone size: many; V gene: TRBV28; J gene: TRBJ2-7; D gene: .; CDR3 length: 12; CDR3 DNA: TGTGCCAGCTCGGAGGGCCCCTACGAGCAGTACTTC; CDR3 protein: CASSEGPYEQYF
clone size: .; V gene: TRBV7-2; J gene: TRBJ2-1; D gene: TRBD2; CDR3 length: 15; CDR3 DNA: TGTGCCAGCAGCCCCCGACTAGCGGGGGGGGTGCCCCAGTTCTTC; CDR3 protein: CASSPRLAGGVPQFF
clone size: many; V gene: TRBV5-8; J gene: TRBJ2-1; D gene: .; CDR3 length: 13; CDR3 DNA: TGTGCCAGCACCGTACTAGCCTACAATGAGCAGTTCTTC; CDR3 protein: CASTVLAYNEQFF
clone size: few; V gene: TRBV7-2; J gene: TRBJ2-5; D gene: TRBD2; CDR3 length: 15; CDR3 DNA: TGTGCCAGCAGCTTAAATATGCGGGGGGGAGAGACCCAGTACTTC; CDR3 protein: CASSLNMRGGETQYF
clone size: few; V gene: TRBV28; J gene: TRBJ2-1; D gene: TRBD2; CDR3 length: 16; CDR3 DNA: TGTGCCAGCACCTCTAGCGGGGGGCTCTCCTACAATGAGCAGTTCTTC; CDR3 protein: CASTSSGGLSYNEQFF
clone size: few; V gene: TRBV6-6; J gene: TRBJ1-3; D gene: TRBD1; CDR3 length: 13; CDR3 DNA: TGTGCCAGCGGGGACAGTGCTGGAAACACCATATATTTT; CDR3 protein: CASGDSAGNTIYF
clone size: few; V gene: TRBV24-1; J gene: TRBJ2-3; D gene: TRBD1; CDR3 length: 16; CDR3 DNA: TGTGCCACCAGTGATCCCGGGACAGGGGCGAAAGATACGCAGTATTTT; CDR3 protein: CATSDPGTGAKDTQYF
clone size: .; V gene: TRBV5-1; J gene: TRBJ1-4; D gene: .; CDR3 length: 14; CDR3 DNA: TGCGCCAGCAGCTTGGGGACAACTAATGAAAAACTGTTTTTT; CDR3 protein: CASSLGTTNEKLFF
clone size: .; V gene: TRBV19; J gene: TRBJ2-3; D gene: TRBD1; CDR3 length: 15; CDR3 DNA: TGTGCCAGTAGTGGGACAGGGGGCCAGTCACGCCAGCAGTATTTT; CDR3 protein: CASSGTGGQSRQQYF
clone size: many; V gene: TRBV6-6; J gene: TRBJ2-3; D gene: .; CDR3 length: 13; CDR3 DNA: TGTGCCAGCAGTTTTAGTGGCACAGATACGCAGTATTTT; CDR3 protein: CASSFSGTDTQYF
clone size: few; V gene: TRBV5-1; J gene: TRBJ2-1; D gene: .; CDR3 length: 16; CDR3 DNA: TGCGCCAGCAGCGTGTTAGGGGGTAATCAGGGGAATGAGCAGTTCTTC; CDR3 protein: CASSVLGGNQGNEQFF
clone size: .; V gene: TRBV9; J gene: TRBJ2-3; D gene: .; CDR3 length: 14; CDR3 DNA: TGTGCCAGCAGCGTAGGGATTAGTACAGATACGCAGTATTTT; CDR3 protein: CASSVGISTDTQYF
clone size: many; V gene: TRBV4-1; J gene: TRBJ2-1; D gene: .; CDR3 length: 15; CDR3 DNA: TGCGCCAGCAGCGAGGGGGGATGGCCCTACAATGAGCAGTTCTTC; CDR3 protein: CASSEGGWPYNEQFF
clone size: .; V gene: TRBV6-2/TRBV6-3; J gene: TRBJ1-1; D gene: TRBD1; CDR3 length: 14; CDR3 DNA: TGTGCCAGCAGCTTCCTAACAGGGGGCACTGAAGCTTTCTTT; CDR3 protein: CASSFLTGGTEAFF
clone size: many; V gene: TRBV6-2/TRBV6-3; J gene: TRBJ1-2; D gene: TRBD1; CDR3 length: 11; CDR3 DNA: TGTGCCACCGCGACAGGGGGCGGCTACACCTTC; CDR3 protein: CATATGGGYTF
clone size: few; V gene: TRBV20-1; J gene: TRBJ2-7; D gene: .; CDR3 length: 14; CDR3 DNA: TGCAGTGCTAGAGATCAGTCCAACTGCCACGAGCAGTACTTC; CDR3 protein: CSARDQSNCHEQYF
clone size: .; V gene: TRBV11-2; J gene: TRBJ2-5; D gene: .; CDR3 length: 13; CDR3 DNA: TGTGCCAGCAACCTAGAACGCGAAGAGACCCAGTACTTC; CDR3 protein: CASNLEREETQYF
clone size: .; V gene: TRBV2; J gene: TRBJ1-3; D gene: TRBD1; CDR3 length: 16; CDR3 DNA: TGTGCCAGCAGACGGACAGGGGCGACCTCTGGAAACACCATATATTTT; CDR3 protein: CASRRTGATSGNTIYF
clone size: .; V gene: TRBV6-4; J gene: TRBJ1-1; D gene: .; CDR3 length: 16; CDR3 DNA: TGTGCCAGCAGTTTAGAAGCGGGCAGGATGAACACTGAAGCTTTCTTT; CDR3 protein: CASSLEAGRMNTEAFF
clone size: .; V gene: TRBV5-1; J gene: TRBJ1-1; D gene: TRBD1; CDR3 length: 14; CDR3 DNA: TGCGCCAGCAGCTTGGTTGACAGGGGGCTTGAAGCTTTCTTT; CDR3 protein: CASSLVDRGLEAFF
clone size: many; V gene: TRBV28; J gene: TRBJ2-3; D gene: TRBD2; CDR3 length: 15; CDR3 DNA: TGTGCCAGCACCACTAGCGGGGGGGTTGGAGATACGCAGTATTTT; CDR3 protein: CASTTSGGVGDTQYF
clone size: few; V gene: TRBV12-3/TRBV12-4; J gene: TRBJ2-1; D gene: .; CDR3 length: 12; CDR3 DNA: TGTGCCAGCAGCCCCCCACAGAATGAGCAGTTCTTC; CDR3 protein: CASSPPQNEQFF
clone size: .; V gene: TRBV10-3; J gene: TRBJ1-2; D gene: TRBD1; CDR3 length: 14; CDR3 DNA: TGTGCCACCGCTGGTCGACAGGGGGCGAGGGGCTACACCTTC; CDR3 protein: CATAGRQGARGYTF
clone size: many; V gene: TRBV4-3; J gene: TRBJ1-1; D gene: TRBD1; CDR3 length: 15; CDR3 DNA: TGCGCCAGCAGCCAAGAGGGGACAGGGGGGACTGAAGCTTTCTTT; CDR3 protein: CASSQEGTGGTEAFF
clone size: .; V gene: TRBV28; J gene: TRBJ2-5; D gene: .; CDR3 length: 15; CDR3 DNA: TGTGCCAGCAGCCTAGCCCAGGAAGGGAGGGAGACCCAGTACTTC; CDR3 protein: CASSLAQEGRETQYF
clone size: few; V gene: TRBV19; J gene: TRBJ2-1; D gene: .; CDR3 length: 13; CDR3 DNA: TGTGCCAGTAGCAGTTCGGGGGGCCTTGAGCAGTTCTTC; CDR3 protein: CASSSSGGLEQFF
clone size: .; V gene: TRBV28; J gene: TRBJ2-5; D gene: TRBD2; CDR3 length: 13; CDR3 DNA: TGTGCCAGCAGGTCGGGCGGGGGTGAGACCCAGTACTTC; CDR3 protein: CASRSGGGETQYF
clone size: few; V gene: TRBV27; J gene: TRBJ2-6; D gene: TRBD1; CDR3 length: 18; CDR3 DNA: TGTGCCAGCAGTTCCGGGACAGACTACCCATCTGGGGCCAACGTCCTGACTTTC; CDR3 protein: CASSSGTDYPSGANVLTF
clone size: few; V gene: TRBV4-1; J gene: TRBJ1-1; D gene: TRBD1; CDR3 length: 16; CDR3 DNA: TGCGCCAGCAGCCACCCGACAGGGTACGTGAACACTGAAGCTTTCTTT; CDR3 protein: CASSHPTGYVNTEAFF